This TCR beta chain was identified in a study of beta chain features in type 1 diabetes. Whole-study results and caveats: Researchers reported that naive, central memory and Treg TCRB repertoires appeared more similar in patients than in healthy donors. There was a moderate but significant shortening of TCRB CDR3s in all four CD4+ subsets of Type 1 diabetes patients.

Sequenced material consisted of expressed TCRB transcripts (all of the isolated RNA was reverse transcribed). This table comes from immunoSEQ multiplex PCR, and its TCRdb copy is limited to in-frame clones, with some not included. The top ten hold 0.015% to 0.02% of the sample, which has more than 250,000 clones, roughly an eighth seen once. Germline V gene data show CDR1 as SEHNR and CDR2 as FQNEAQ (reference sequence). Trimming took off 2 bases at V and 4 bases at J, with 5 bases between the two ends. This CDR3 contains 12 residues. On this clone: Its matching antigen is unknown.

The clonotype was recovered from a man between 25 and 39 years old with type 1 diabetes. The sequencing sample was made of naive CD4+ T cells from blood. The chain employs TRBV7-9 and TRBJ1-2; D is unresolved. The CDR3 here is CASSLNSYGYTF. The CDR3 DNA reads as TGTGCCAGCAGCTTAAACAGCTATGGCTACACCTTC.